Below, 10 T cell receptor beta chains from the same sample are listed, as sequenced in a study of T cells in Graves' hyperthyroidism and ophthalmopathy. Regions amplified from RNA transcripts were the TCR beta CDR3 regions. Initially, a first-round RT-PCR of the TCR CDR3 employed the HTBI primer set. In TCRdb, the multiplex PCR reads were re-called with MiXCR into one record per CDR3 protein. The sample lists 550,000 to 850,000 distinct CDR3 sequences, around 20% occurring once. Sequencing input: blood. All receptors derive from a woman aged 45-65 years with Graves' hyperthyroidism that later progressed to Graves' ophthalmopathy.

This sequence joins TRBV6-6 and TRBJ2-7, with D possibly being TRBD2 (5 bases). The CDR3 totals 15 residues. Trimming took 0 bases from V and 3 from J, leaving 12 bases between them. Per the germline V gene, CDR1 is MNHNY and CDR2 is SVGAGI (reference sequence). CDR3 bases: TGTGCCAGCAGTTACTCGATAGGAGGTAACTACGAGCAGTACTTC. This encodes CASSYSIGGNYEQYF.

The V and J genes are TRBV20-1 and TRBJ2-7; 8 positions agree with TRBD2. The CDR3 spans 15 residues. The germline gives CDR1 DFQATT, CDR2 SNEGSKA (reference sequence). Losses at the gene ends were 0 bases for V and 1 base for J; bases not matched to a gene: 5. CDR3 loop: CSARDWASGSYEQYF. For the CDR3, the DNA is TGCAGTGCTAGAGATTGGGCTAGCGGGTCCTACGAGCAGTACTTC.

The gene calls are TRBV19 and TRBJ1-1; 8 bases line up with TRBD1. The CDR3 is 13 amino acids. Germline V gene lookup returns CDR1 LNHDA and CDR2 SQIVND (reference sequence). V lost 9 bases, J lost 5 bases, and 8 bases stayed unmatched. CDR3 sequence: CASIVDRGTEAFF. CDR3 DNA: TGTGCCAGCATAGTAGACAGGGGAACTGAAGCTTTCTTT.

CDR3 in amino acids: CASSLSGTGSPSPLHF. The CDR3 DNA reads as TGTGCCAGCAGTTTATCCGGGACAGGGTCCCCTTCACCCCTCCACTTT. J is TRBJ1-6 and V is TRBV27, with 9 bases lining up with TRBD1. The ends lost 0 bases at V and 9 bases at J; junction bases unmatched: 6. The CDR3 extends over 16 amino acids. The germline V gene has CDR1 MNHEY and CDR2 SMNVEV (reference sequence).

Ten or more counts support this clonotype. This chain connects TRBV20-1 to TRBJ1-1; no clear D. V was cut by 2 bases and J by 0 bases, with 16 bases left in between. Per the germline V gene, CDR1 is DFQATT and CDR2 is SNEGSKA (reference sequence). The CDR3 has 16 amino acids. The CDR3 nucleotides read TGCAGTGCTAGACCTACGGGCAGGTTGGTGAACACTGAAGCTTTCTTT. This gives the protein CSARPTGRLVNTEAFF.

This clonotype was seen repeatedly, ten times or more. The chain recombines TRBV29-1 with TRBJ2-7; D possibly corresponds to TRBD2 (6 bases). V shed 7 bases and J shed 6 bases, with 22 bases lying between them. The CDR3 is 14 residues long. The germline gives CDR1 SQVTM, CDR2 ANQGSEA. The CDR3 is CSAGGTSIPLEQYF. The CDR3 DNA is TGCAGCGCTGGAGGGACCTCAATTCCCCTCGAGCAGTACTTC.

This clonotype has just a few counts. The gene calls are TRBV2 and TRBJ2-2; the match to TRBD1 covers 7 bases. J was trimmed by 6 bases and V by 6 bases; bases with no gene match: 7. The CDR3 is 14 residues long. Germline V gene sequence: CDR1 SNHLY, CDR2 FYNNEI. CDR3 sequence (DNA): TGTGCCAGCAGCGGGGACAGTTTTCCCGGGGAGCTGTTTTTT. Amino acids: CASSGDSFPGELFF.

This clonotype was recorded once. Written as DNA, the CDR3 is TGTGCCAGCAGCCCCAGGAGCGAGCAGTACTTC. Translated, it gives CASSPRSEQYF. V is TRBV7-9 and J is TRBJ2-7; D gene unclear. Germline V gives CDR1 SEHNR, CDR2 FQNEAQ (reference sequence). CDR3 length equals 11 residues. The V gene lost 5 bases and the J gene lost 6 bases, with 8 bases spanning the gap.

This clonotype was detected many times. The chain employs TRBV7-3 and TRBJ2-3; TRBD2 matches at 11 bases. The CDR3 has 19 residues. Germline CDR1 is SGHTA and CDR2 is FQGTGA. The V gene end was trimmed by 0 bases and the J gene end by 6 bases; junction bases not matched to a gene: 14. The DNA of the CDR3 is TGTGCCAGCAGCTTAACCCATATCACTAGCGGGGGAAAGTTGGATACGCAGTATTTT. Encoded protein: CASSLTHITSGGKLDTQYF.

This clonotype has at least ten counts. The V and J genes are TRBV20-1 and TRBJ2-7; possible D gene TRBD2, 5 bases. The V end was cut by 1 base, the J end by 1 base, with 11 bases between. CDR1 and CDR2 from the germline V gene are DFQATT and SNEGSKA (reference sequence). CDR3 length: 14 residues. The CDR3: CSARASGNSYEQYF. CDR3 coding DNA: TGCAGTGCTAGAGCGTCCGGGAATTCCTACGAGCAGTACTTC.